This entry lists 26 T cell receptor beta chains sequenced from one sample in a study of spatial heterogeneity in lung cancer. Study results and limitations: Mutation tallies in tumors tracked expanded intratumoral alpha and beta TCR counts.

These receptors' antigens are unknown. The time point: sample taken at primary tumor resection. TCRdb recomputed calls from the 5' RACE reads with MiXCR, one row per CDR3 protein. The profile shows 3,000 or so distinct CDR3 sequences, about 6% of them singletons. Sample: lung tumor tissue, taken at surgery. These receptors were obtained from a male donor with early-stage non-small cell lung cancer.

This clonotype counts as medium-sized. The library was prepared for alpha chains; this beta chain is a stray read, so its frequency means little. CDR3 bases: TGTGCCAGCAGCCCGAACGGGCCCGGCGGGGAGACCCAGTACTTC. Translated, it gives CASSPNGPGGETQYF. V gene TRBV7-7 combines with J gene TRBJ2-5; tentatively, D is TRBD2 (5 bases). V was trimmed by 5 bases and J by 5 bases, leaving 18 bases between them. The CDR3 extends over 15 amino acids. Looked up from germline, CDR1 is SSHAT and CDR2 is FNYEAQ (reference sequence).

By share, this clonotype ranks as medium-sized. The library was prepared for alpha chains; this beta chain is a stray read, so its frequency means little. The chain employs TRBV5-6 and TRBJ2-3; TRBD1 matches at 9 bases. The CDR3 consists of 18 residues. The germline V gene encodes CDR1 SGHDT and CDR2 YYEEEE. The junction had 9 bases not matched to a gene; V was cut back by 0 bases and J by 1 base. CDR3 sequence: CASSLALGQGEGTDTQYF. In DNA, the CDR3 is TGTGCCAGCAGCTTGGCCCTGGGACAGGGCGAGGGCACAGATACGCAGTATTTT.

By sample fraction, this clonotype is medium-sized. This beta chain is off target for a library built for alpha chains, so its abundance means little. The CDR3 loop is CASRRSGLAAYEQYF. DNA for the CDR3: TGTGCCAGCAGGAGATCGGGACTAGCCGCCTACGAGCAGTACTTC. The chain joins TRBV6-5 to TRBJ2-7; 9 bases agree with TRBD2. With V trimmed by 6 bases and J by 2 bases, 8 bases remained unmatched. Looked up from germline, CDR1 is MNHEY and CDR2 is SVGAGI. This CDR3 spans 15 amino acids.

This clonotype showed up many times. This beta chain is an unintended read in a library built for alpha chains; its size means little. V and J are TRBV18 and TRBJ1-2; 9 bases are a match to TRBD1. V trimming: 5 bases; J trimming: 4 bases; junction bases outside the gene matches: 8. The CDR3 contains 15 residues. Germline loops: CDR1 KGHSH, CDR2 LQKENI. CDR3 residues: CASSLPGQGVYGYTF. The DNA of the CDR3 is TGTGCCAGCTCATTACCGGGACAGGGAGTCTATGGCTACACCTTC.

This clonotype ranks as medium-sized (0.01 to 0.1%). Being off target in a library aimed at alpha chains, this beta chain has a size of little meaning. This chain connects TRBV7-8 to TRBJ2-7; D unclear. This CDR3 region has 13 residues. V was clipped by 1 base and J by 9 bases, with 13 bases between them. Germline-derived CDR1 and CDR2 are SGHVS and FQNEAQ. For the CDR3, the DNA is TGTGCCAGCAGCTTAGTTGAAGGGATGGGGCAGTACTTC. As protein: CASSLVEGMGQYF.

This clonotype counts as medium-sized (0.01 to 0.1%). This beta chain is an unintended read in a library built for alpha chains; its size means little. The chain uses TRBV2 and TRBJ2-3, with 12 bases matching TRBD2. V gave up 5 bases and J gave up 6 bases; unmatched junction bases: 3. Germline CDR1 reads SNHLY; CDR2 reads FYNNEI. This CDR3 contains 14 residues. DNA of the CDR3: TGTGCCAGCAGTACTAGCGGGGGGCGGGATACGCAGTATTTT. It yields the protein CASSTSGGRDTQYF. The whole variable domain, remainder taken from reference TRBV2 and TRBJ2-3, is EPEVTQTPSHQVTQMGQEVILRCVPISNHLYFYWYRQILGQKVEFLVSFYNNEISEKSEIFDDQFSVERPDGSNFTLKIRSTKLEDSAMYFCASSTSGGRDTQYFGPGTRLTVL.

This clonotype is categorized as medium-sized. The library was built for alpha chains, so this beta chain is an off-target read and its size means little. The V gene is TRBV28, the J gene TRBJ2-5, with D possibly being TRBD1 (6 bases). The CDR3 has 14 residues. Trimming stripped 8 bases from V and 0 bases from J, with 13 bases between. The germline V gene has CDR1 MDHEN and CDR2 SYDVKM. Written as DNA, the CDR3 is TGTGCCAGCTTACGCCAGGGGTACCAAGAGACCCAGTACTTC. Residues: CASLRQGYQETQYF. The full variable domain, rest sourced from reference TRBV28 and TRBJ2-5, is DVKVTQSSRYLVKRTGEKVFLECVQDMDHENMFWYRQDPGLGLRLIYFSYDVKMKEKGDIPEGYSVSREKKERFSLILESASTNQTSMYLCASLRQGYQETQYFGPGTRLLVL.

This clonotype rates as medium-sized. This beta chain came through as a stray read in a library set up for alpha chains, and its size says little. The V call is TRBV20-1, the J call TRBJ2-6; D may match TRBD1 or TRBD2 (6 bases each). The germline V gene encodes CDR1 DFQATT and CDR2 SNEGSKA (reference sequence). The CDR3 is 15 amino acids. Trimming left V 6 bases short and J 0 bases short, with 12 bases between. CDR3 region: CSADPGASGANVLTF. The DNA for the CDR3 is TGCAGTGCCGACCCGGGGGCCTCTGGGGCCAACGTCCTGACTTTC.

This clonotype is judged medium-sized. The size of this beta chain means little, since it is a stray read in a library made for alpha chains. This chain uses TRBV19 with TRBJ1-4, with 7 bases identical to TRBD1. In germline, CDR1 is LNHDA, CDR2 SQIVND (reference sequence). J gave up 8 bases and V 7 bases, and 13 bases lay outside the gene matches. The CDR3 consists of 15 residues. CDR3 sequence reads: CASTRGAQGREKLFF. In DNA, the CDR3 is TGTGCCAGTACCAGAGGGGCACAGGGGAGGGAAAAACTGTTTTTT.

This clonotype was counted ten times or more. For a library built for alpha chains, this beta chain is a stray read; little rests on its size. This chain links TRBV5-1 with TRBJ2-2; 8 bases line up with TRBD1. The CDR3 runs 15 residues. The V and J ends lost 1 base and 5 bases, in that order; junction bases with no gene match: 4. Germline lookup yields CDR1 SGHRS and CDR2 YFSETQ. Here the CDR3 DNA reads TGCGCCAGCAGCTTGCAGGGGGCGCAAACCGGGGAGCTGTTTTTT. Translated: CASSLQGAQTGELFF.

Comments on this clonotype: A library made for alpha chains picked up this beta chain off target, so its size means little. The chain links TRBV4-3 to TRBJ2-5; the D gene is possibly TRBD2 (5 bases). The CDR3 covers 18 residues. Trimming removed 2 bases at V and 2 bases at J, with 21 bases between. Germline CDR1 LGHNA, CDR2 YSLEER. The CDR3 bases are TGCGCCAGCAGCCAAAACCCATGGGCCAAGGGAGCTCAAGAGACCCAGTACTTC. It encodes CASSQNPWAKGAQETQYF.

This clonotype ranks as medium-sized. Being off target in a library aimed at alpha chains, this beta chain has a size of little meaning. The chain carries TRBV6-1 and TRBJ2-7; 8 bases fit TRBD1. The CDR3 covers 13 residues. CDR1 is MNHNS, CDR2 SASEGT, per germline. Unmatched junction bases numbered 5, after V lost 6 bases and J lost 4 bases. The CDR3 DNA is TGTGCCAGCAGCAGGGGACAGGAATACGAGCAGTACTTC. Its protein is CASSRGQEYEQYF.

This clonotype is medium-sized in the sample. A library made for alpha chains picked up this beta chain off target, so its size means little. V is TRBV11-2 and J is TRBJ2-7; no clear D gene. The V end was cut by 9 bases, the J end by 2 bases, with 8 bases between. CDR3 length: 11 residues. The germline V gene encodes CDR1 SGHAT and CDR2 FQNNGV. The CDR3 loop reads CASQRAYEQYF. CDR3 nucleotides: TGTGCCAGTCAAAGGGCCTACGAGCAGTACTTC.

By sample fraction, this clonotype is medium-sized (0.01 to 0.1%). This beta chain represents an off-target read in a library built for alpha chains; its size is of limited meaning. V gene TRBV5-1 combines with J gene TRBJ2-2; 7 bases map to TRBD2. Losses at the gene ends were 4 bases for V and 0 bases for J; bases not matched to a gene: 12. From germline, CDR1 is SGHRS and CDR2 YFSETQ. This CDR3 contains 18 residues. The chain's CDR3 is CASSLEWSGATNTGELFF. In DNA, the CDR3 is TGCGCCAGCAGCCTGGAATGGAGCGGGGCTACGAACACCGGGGAGCTGTTTTTT.

In its sample, this clonotype ranks as medium-sized (0.01 to 0.1%). This beta chain is off target for a library built for alpha chains, so its abundance means little. This rearrangement joins TRBV9 to TRBJ1-1, with TRBD1 as a possible D gene (5 bases). Germline V gene lookup returns CDR1 SGDLS and CDR2 YYNGEE. Trimming pared 4 bases from V and 5 bases from J, leaving 12 bases between. CDR3 length: 13 residues. The CDR3 region has the DNA TGTGCCAGCAGCTTCAGGGATAGGACTGAAGCTTTCTTT. Translated: CASSFRDRTEAFF.

In this sample, this clonotype is medium-sized. This beta chain was picked up by a library intended for alpha chains and is off target, so its count carries little meaning. This chain joins TRBV6-5 and TRBJ1-1; the D gene is possibly TRBD1 (6 bases). The CDR3 runs to 12 residues. Between the trimmed V and J ends, which lost 6 bases and 5 bases, there was a span of 10 bases. CDR1 is MNHEY, CDR2 SVGAGI, per germline. In DNA, the CDR3 is TGTGCCAGCAGGCAGGGGAGGACTGAAGCTTTCTTT. Translation gives CASRQGRTEAFF.

This clonotype came up many times. This beta chain is a stray read from a library made for alpha chains; its abundance is not meaningful. This sequence joins TRBV12-3 or TRBV12-4 and TRBJ2-7; D not resolved. The CDR3 runs to 12 residues. V shed 5 bases and J shed 6 bases, with 11 bases lying between them. As DNA, the CDR3 is TGTGCCAGCAGTCAACAATATCCCGAGCAGTACTTC. Its protein is CASSQQYPEQYF.

In its sample, this clonotype is medium-sized. This beta chain slipped into a library made for alpha chains as a stray read, so its size is not meaningful. V usage is TRBV6-6 and J usage is TRBJ1-2; a possible D gene is TRBD1 (5 bases). V gave up 7 bases and J gave up 0 bases, with 12 bases separating them. CDR3 length: 14 amino acids. Germline CDR1 reads MNHNY; CDR2 reads SVGAGI (reference sequence). This CDR3 is CASTPGPSNYGYTF. CDR3 coding DNA: TGTGCCAGCACTCCAGGGCCTTCTAACTATGGCTACACCTTC.

Judged by abundance, this clonotype is medium-sized. Since it is a stray read in a library aimed at alpha chains, this beta chain has a size that is not meaningful. The V gene is TRBV5-1, the J gene TRBJ2-5, with D uncertain. From germline, CDR1 is SGHRS and CDR2 YFSETQ. V shed 2 bases and J shed 3 bases, with 11 bases lying between them. The CDR3 length is 14 residues. CDR3 loop: CASSFRSTKETQYF. The CDR3 DNA reads as TGCGCCAGCAGCTTCCGTAGCACTAAAGAGACCCAGTACTTC.

This clonotype is termed medium-sized. Found in a library prepared for alpha chains, this beta chain is an off-target read, and its abundance has little meaning. The chain recombines TRBV10-3 with TRBJ2-3; perhaps TRBD1 as D (6 bases). Per germline, CDR1 ENHRY and CDR2 SYGVKD. V was pared by 3 bases and J by 3 bases, with 10 bases between. The CDR3 consists of 14 residues. CDR3: CAISDHRETDTQYF. In DNA form, the CDR3 reads TGTGCCATCAGTGATCACAGGGAAACAGATACGCAGTATTTT.

This clonotype is termed medium-sized. This beta chain represents an off-target read in a library built for alpha chains; its size is of limited meaning. The gene calls are TRBV12-3 or TRBV12-4 and TRBJ2-3, with D perhaps TRBD1 (6 bases). The V end was cut by 3 bases, the J end by 0 bases, with 7 bases between. This CDR3 comprises 14 residues. The CDR3 bases are TGTGCCAGCAGTTTTACAGGGAGCACAGATACGCAGTATTTT. Translated, it gives CASSFTGSTDTQYF.

This clonotype is classed as medium-sized. As an off-target read in a library built for alpha chains, this beta chain has a frequency of little significance. The genes are TRBV6-5 and TRBJ2-3; 9 bases align to TRBD1. The CDR3 runs 17 residues. The germline V gene has CDR1 MNHEY and CDR2 SVGAGI. Trimming removed 0 bases from V and 0 bases from J; junction bases left unmatched: 4. CDR3 amino acids: CASSYSTGGRSTDTQYF. The CDR3 DNA reads TGTGCCAGCAGTTACTCGACAGGGGGGCGTAGCACAGATACGCAGTATTTT.

This clonotype was seen more than once but under ten times. Because the library targeted alpha chains, this beta chain is an off-target read whose size means little. The chain is built from TRBV20-1 and TRBJ1-6; weak D call: TRBD1 (6 bases). The CDR3 spans 15 residues. V was trimmed by 4 bases and J by 7 bases, leaving 17 bases between them. Germline CDR1 DFQATT, CDR2 SNEGSKA (reference sequence). As DNA, the CDR3 is TGCAGTGCTACCCCACAGGGACAAAGAAATTCACCCCTCCACTTT. It codes for CSATPQGQRNSPLHF.

This clonotype is medium-sized in the sample. The library was built for alpha chains, so this beta chain is an off-target read and its size means little. The V gene is TRBV28, the J gene TRBJ1-5, with D perhaps matching TRBD1 (6 bases). V lost 8 bases to trimming and J lost 1 base, with 15 bases between them. Germline V gives CDR1 MDHEN, CDR2 SYDVKM. The CDR3 has 15 residues. The CDR3 sequence: CASQTGGISNQPQHF. The CDR3 DNA is TGTGCCAGCCAGACAGGTGGGATAAGCAATCAGCCCCAGCATTTT.

This clonotype is categorized as medium-sized (0.01 to 0.1%). Within a library made for alpha chains, this beta chain is off target, and its count is uninformative. The chain links TRBV7-9 to TRBJ1-1; TRBD1 aligns across 10 bases. Trimming at V came to 1 base and at J to 3 bases, leaving 5 bases not matched to a gene. CDR3 length: 16 amino acids. CDR1 is SEHNR, CDR2 FQNEAQ, per germline (reference sequence). The CDR3 DNA follows: TGTGCCAGCAGCTTAGGACAGGGGGCAGTGGACACTGAAGCTTTCTTT. Its protein is CASSLGQGAVDTEAFF.

In its sample, this clonotype is medium-sized. With the library built for alpha chains, this beta chain is off target and its frequency is not meaningful. The chain employs TRBV6-1 and TRBJ1-2; D is unresolved. This CDR3 spans 13 amino acids. V was pared by 6 bases and J by 0 bases, with 8 bases between. The V gene's germline CDR1 is MNHNS and CDR2 SASEGT. CDR3 in amino acids: CASRGTANYGYTF. CDR3 nucleotide sequence: TGTGCCAGCAGGGGAACAGCTAACTATGGCTACACCTTC.